A selection of T cell receptor beta chains follows, all from one sample in a study of T cell responses to AZD1222 COVID-19 vaccine. Libraries were prepared by immunoSEQ multiplex PCR; TCRdb keeps only in-frame clonotypes and omits some of them. The table has under 200,000 clones, around 95% seen once; the top ten hold 0.64%. The sequenced sample was peripheral blood, obtained on day 0 of AZD1222 vaccination. Receptors were obtained from an adult in good health. CDR3s include the opening cysteine and the closing phenylalanine or tryptophan. D genes are given only for firm matches. Clone size is given for some rows only: seen once, a few or many times, or a class if the clone is expanded.

TRBJ2-7 - TRBD2 14 TRBV5-5 TGTGCCAGCAGCCCCTCCGGGAGGAGATGGGAGCAGTACTTC CASSPSGRRWEQYF
TRBJ2-7 - - 13 TRBV5-6 TGTGCCAGCAGCCGATTAGGGGGGGACGAGCAGTACTTC CASSRLGGDEQYF
TRBJ2-7 - - 12 TRBV30 TGTGCCTGGGGCGACTGGTTCCGCGAGCAGTACTTC CAWGDWFREQYF
TRBJ1-3 - TRBD1 12 TRBV19 TGTGCCAGTACGACAGGGTTGCACACCATATATTTT CASTTGLHTIYF
TRBJ2-2 - TRBD2 17 TRBV10-1 TGCGCCAGCAGTGAGTCGAATCGGCTAGCGGGGACCGGGGAGCTGTTTTTT CASSESNRLAGTGELFF
TRBJ1-1 - TRBD1 13 TRBV4-1 TGCGCCAGCAGCCTAACAGGGGGCACTGAAGCTTTCTTT CASSLTGGTEAFF
TRBJ1-1 - - 13 TRBV5-1 TGCGCCAGCAGCTTGGGACCAGGGGCTGAAGCTTTCTTT CASSLGPGAEAFF
TRBJ2-7 - - 16 TRBV3-1/TRBV3-2 TGTGCCAGCAGCCCCAGCCTGGCGCTATCCTCCTACGAGCAGTACTTC CASSPSLALSSYEQYF
TRBJ2-1 few - 16 TRBV11-1 TGTGCCAGCAGCTTGGTGCTTACCCGGAGCGACGATGAGCAGTTCTTC CASSLVLTRSDDEQFF
TRBJ2-1 - - 12 TRBV28 TGTGCCAGCAGTCCAACCCCGAATGAGCAGTTCTTC CASSPTPNEQFF
TRBJ1-1 - - 13 TRBV5-1 TGCGCCAGCAGCTCGACGGGGGACACTGAAGCTTTCTTT CASSSTGDTEAFF
TRBJ2-3 - - 13 TRBV10-2 TGCGCCAGCAGAACCTCCGGCACAGATACGCAGTATTTT CASRTSGTDTQYF
TRBJ2-5 - TRBD2 15 TRBV30 TGTGCCTGGAGTGTAGGACTAGCGGGGTTTCAGACCCAGTACTTC CAWSVGLAGFQTQYF
TRBJ1-2 - - 10 TRBV20-1 TGCAGTGCTAAGGGCTATGGCTACACCTTC CSAKGYGYTF
TRBJ1-5 - - 13 TRBV30 TGTGCCTGGAGTCCCCCAGATCACCAGCCCCAGCATTTT CAWSPPDHQPQHF
TRBJ2-1 - - 12 TRBV21-1 TGTGCCAGCAGCAGAGTGGTTAGGGAGCAGTTCTTC CASSRVVREQFF
TRBJ1-5 - - 14 TRBV5-3 TGTGCCAGAAGCGCGCCGTGGCACAATCAGCCCCAGCATTTT CARSAPWHNQPQHF